The 29 T cell receptor beta chains below were found in one sample sequenced in a study of T cells in Graves' hyperthyroidism and ophthalmopathy. Authors of the study amplified TCR beta CDR3 regions from RNA transcripts. TCR CDR3 underwent first-round RT-PCR with the HTBI primer set. TCRdb independently ran MiXCR on the multiplex PCR reads; one entry per CDR3 protein. Found here are 550,000 to 700,000 distinct CDR3 sequences, around 45% of them singletons; the top ten hold about 20%. Sequenced sample: peripheral blood or thyroid tissue (not recorded which). These receptors were obtained from an adult woman with Graves' disease, either hyperthyroidism or ophthalmopathy (not recorded which).

This clonotype has a count of ten or more. The chain has TRBV5-1 and TRBJ1-3; no clear D gene. V was shortened by 0 bases and J by 4 bases, with 14 bases between the two germline ends. The CDR3 runs 16 residues. CDR1 and CDR2 (germline): SGHRS, YFSETQ. CDR3 residues: CASSLVAGKFGNTIYF. The CDR3 DNA follows: TGCGCCAGCAGCTTGGTTGCAGGAAAATTCGGAAACACCATATATTTT.

In regard to this clonotype: The junction does not match germline at one end; this may be a read error. The chain has TRBV7-9 and TRBJ1-5, with D unclear. Germline V gene sequence: CDR1 SEHNR, CDR2 FQNEAQ (reference sequence). This CDR3 region has 14 residues. The CDR3 nucleotides are TGCGCCAGCAGCCCGGACGTTGGCAATCAGCCCCAGCATTTT. Translation: CASSPDVGNQPQHF.

In this sample, this clonotype turned up a few times. Lacking the conserved final phenylalanine or tryptophan, this CDR3 likely reflects a read error. J is TRBJ2-7 and V is TRBV6-5; weak D call: TRBD1 (6 bases). This CDR3 contains 14 residues. Germline values: CDR1 MNHEY, CDR2 SVGAGI. Trimming stripped 7 bases from V and 3 bases from J, with 16 bases between. In DNA form, the CDR3 reads TGTGCCAGCACCGTACAGGGTTTCCTCTACGAGCAGTACCTC. Translating it yields CASTVQGFLYEQYL.

The CDR3 loop is CASSATGTGNNEQFF. The CDR3 nucleotides are TGTGCCAGTAGTGCTACCGGGACAGGGAACAATGAGCAGTTCTTC. V usage is TRBV19 and J usage is TRBJ2-1; 9 bases align to TRBD1. This CDR3 has 15 residues. J gave up 5 bases and V 5 bases, and 7 bases lay outside the gene matches. The germline gives CDR1 LNHDA, CDR2 SQIVND (reference sequence). Full variable domain (missing parts from reference TRBV19 and TRBJ2-1): DGGITQSPKYLFRKEGQNVTLSCEQNLNHDAMYWYRQDPGQGLRLIYYSQIVNDFQKGDIAEGYSVSREKKESFPLTVTSAQKNPTAFYLCASSATGTGNNEQFFGPGTRLTVL.

This clonotype has ten or more counts. CDR3 bases: TGTGCCAGCAGCGTAGATCCGGGAGCCGGAACCGGGGAGCTGTTTTTT. This gives the protein CASSVDPGAGTGELFF. The chain has TRBV9 and TRBJ2-2, with D perhaps matching TRBD2 (6 bases). The CDR3 is 16 residues long. CDR1 is SGDLS and CDR2 is YYNGEE in the germline V gene. With 0 bases removed from V and 5 bases from J, the gap between germline ends came to 14 bases.

This clonotype was seen repeatedly, ten times or more. This chain links TRBV7-2 with TRBJ2-7; D possibly matches TRBD1 or TRBD2 (6 bases each). The CDR3 consists of 15 residues. Between the trimmed V and J ends, which lost 1 base and 6 bases, there was a span of 16 bases. Germline CDR1 reads SGHTA; CDR2 reads FQGNSA. Here the CDR3 DNA reads TGTGCCAGCAGCTTAGACGGGGGCCCCCCCCGCGAGCAGTACTTC. This gives the protein CASSLDGGPPREQYF.

The gene calls are TRBV7-9 and TRBJ1-1; 9 bases fit TRBD1. This CDR3 comprises 13 residues. V lost 3 bases and J lost 5; bases outside the gene matches: 1. Germline V gives CDR1 SEHNR, CDR2 FQNEAQ (reference sequence). In nucleotides, the CDR3 is TGTGCCAGCAGCTTTGGGACAGGGACTGAAGCTTTCTTT. This gives the protein CASSFGTGTEAFF.

This clonotype was recorded at least ten times. The chain couples TRBV19 to TRBJ2-7; 7 bases are shared with TRBD1. This CDR3 has 13 residues. The junction had 9 bases not matched to a gene; V was cut back by 10 bases and J by 3 bases. Germline V gene lookup returns CDR1 LNHDA and CDR2 SQIVND (reference sequence). The CDR3 DNA reads as TGTGCCACGGCCGGGACAGCCAACTACGAGCAGTACTTC. This encodes CATAGTANYEQYF. Filled out from reference TRBV19 and TRBJ2-7, the complete variable domain reads DGGITQSPKYLFRKEGQNVTLSCEQNLNHDAMYWYRQDPGQGLRLIYYSQIVNDFQKGDIAEGYSVSREKKESFPLTVTSAQKNPTAFYLCATAGTANYEQYFGPGTRLTVT.

This chain joins TRBV5-1 and TRBJ2-1, with 11 bases lining up with TRBD1. Germline lookup yields CDR1 SGHRS and CDR2 YFSETQ. V dropped 5 bases and J dropped 6; count of bases not matched to a gene: 7. The CDR3 loop spans 15 amino acids. This CDR3 reads CASRGQGGVPNEQFF. CDR3 DNA: TGCGCCAGCAGGGGACAGGGGGGCGTCCCCAATGAGCAGTTCTTC.

This clonotype appeared a few times. V is TRBV27 and J is TRBJ1-5; 8 nucleotides align to TRBD1. Per the germline V gene, CDR1 is MNHEY and CDR2 is SMNVEV (reference sequence). V was clipped by 3 bases and J by 6 bases; unmatched bases: 7. This CDR3 has 15 residues. CDR3 DNA sequence: TGTGCCAGCAGTTTCGGACAGGGAAATGGTCAGCCCCAGCATTTT. Translated: CASSFGQGNGQPQHF.

The V and J genes are TRBV11-3 and TRBJ2-5; TRBD1 is a possible D gene (6 bases). Germline loops: CDR1 SGHNT, CDR2 YENEEA. The CDR3 is 15 residues long. V lost 4 bases and J lost 4, with 16 bases in between. The chain's CDR3 is CASSSRDKQGETQYF. The CDR3, as DNA: TGTGCCAGCAGCTCCCGGGACAAGCAGGGAGAGACCCAGTACTTC.

There are many counts of this clonotype. This sequence joins TRBV7-9 and TRBJ2-5; D call uncertain. CDR1 SEHNR and CDR2 FQNEAQ come from the germline V gene (reference sequence). The CDR3 totals 17 residues. V lost 6 bases to trimming and J lost 1 base, with 21 bases between them. CDR3 loop: CASSQLGWRYFQETQYF. For the CDR3, the DNA is TGTGCCAGCAGTCAGCTCGGGTGGCGGTACTTCCAAGAGACCCAGTACTTC.

The V and J genes are TRBV2 and TRBJ1-4; D is unresolved. Per germline, CDR1 SNHLY and CDR2 FYNNEI. The CDR3 runs 14 residues. V was clipped by 2 bases and J by 10 bases, with 14 bases between them. The CDR3 DNA is TGTGCCAGCAGTGAATGGGGTTTGGACGGAAAACTGTTTTTT. Its translation is CASSEWGLDGKLFF.

In this sample, this clonotype turned up many times. The V call is TRBV20-1, the J call TRBJ2-5; perhaps TRBD1 as D (6 bases). Germline V gives CDR1 DFQATT, CDR2 SNEGSKA (reference sequence). V shed 7 bases and J shed 2 bases, with 11 bases lying between them. The CDR3 totals 12 residues. The CDR3 sequence: CSGSGQQETQYF. In DNA, the CDR3 is TGCAGTGGTTCCGGACAGCAAGAGACCCAGTACTTC.

The V and J genes are TRBV7-8 and TRBJ1-2; unclear D gene. Trimming took off 5 bases at V and 2 bases at J, with 9 bases between the two ends. Germline CDR1 and CDR2: SGHVS and FQNEAQ. The CDR3 length is 13 residues. The CDR3 region is CASSQTGNYGYTF. The CDR3 DNA follows: TGTGCCAGCAGCCAAACGGGAAACTATGGCTACACCTTC.

V gene TRBV7-9 combines with J gene TRBJ2-7; D remains unclear. Germline V gene lookup returns CDR1 SEHNR and CDR2 FQNEAQ (reference sequence). The CDR3 length is 13 residues. Trimming left V 6 bases short and J 0 bases short, with 9 bases between. CDR3 DNA sequence: TGTGCCAGCAGGTCTGCGAGCTCCTACGAGCAGTACTTC. Translation gives CASRSASSYEQYF.

Ten or more counts support this clonotype. The chain employs TRBV5-1 and TRBJ1-2, with D unclear. The CDR3 contains 12 residues. Germline V CDR1 and CDR2: SGHRS, YFSETQ. The ends were cut back, 4 bases at V and 4 bases at J, with 8 bases in the middle. The CDR3, as DNA: TGCGCCAGCAGCAACTTCACCTATGGCTACACCTTC. Protein product: CASSNFTYGYTF.

The chain is built from TRBV5-4 and TRBJ1-2; 7 nucleotides line up with TRBD1. Germline CDR1 and CDR2: SGHNT and YYREEE (reference sequence). The CDR3 runs 13 residues. The CDR3 loop reads CARSRQGDYGYTF. The CDR3 region has the DNA TGTGCTAGAAGCCGACAGGGAGACTATGGCTACACCTTC.

This clonotype turned up a few times. The rearrangement uses TRBV14 and TRBJ2-2; D is unclear. With 0 bases removed from V and 0 bases from J, the gap between germline ends came to 5 bases. Germline V CDR1 and CDR2: SGHDN, FVKESK. The CDR3 loop spans 15 amino acids. The CDR3 here is CASSQDYANTGELFF. The CDR3 DNA follows: TGTGCCAGCAGCCAAGACTATGCGAACACCGGGGAGCTGTTTTTT.

V usage is TRBV9 and J usage is TRBJ1-3, with unresolved D. Germline V lookup: CDR1 SGDLS, CDR2 YYNGEE. V shed 3 bases and J shed 0 bases, with 13 bases lying between them. The length of the CDR3 is 16 residues. The chain's CDR3 is CASSEDGRLSGNTIYF. The CDR3 DNA follows: TGTGCCAGCAGCGAGGACGGTCGACTCTCTGGAAACACCATATATTTT.

This clonotype occurred a few times. The chain links TRBV19 to TRBJ2-7, with D tentatively TRBD2 (5 bases). The germline V and J ends were trimmed by 3 bases and 2 bases, with 14 bases remaining between them. Looked up from germline, CDR1 is LNHDA and CDR2 is SQIVND (reference sequence). The CDR3 length is 15 residues. In nucleotides, the CDR3 is TGTGCCAGTAGTATGGGAGCAGGAACCACCTACGAGCAGTACTTC. Amino acid sequence: CASSMGAGTTYEQYF.

This clonotype has ten or more counts. V gene TRBV20-1 combines with J gene TRBJ1-1; D might be TRBD1 (6 bases). The CDR3 has 13 residues. The V gene's germline CDR1 is DFQATT and CDR2 SNEGSKA (reference sequence). V lost 6 bases, J lost 3 bases, and 14 bases lay in between. The CDR3 DNA reads TGCAGTGCCCGTTGGGGGGGCTACACTGAAGCTTTCTTT. Its translation is CSARWGGYTEAFF.

The chain couples TRBV5-1 to TRBJ1-1, with TRBD1 matching over 7 bases. The CDR3 has 14 residues. Trimming at V came to 6 bases and at J to 0 bases, leaving 5 bases not matched to a gene. CDR1 and CDR2 (germline): SGHRS, YFSETQ. CDR3 bases: TGCGCCAGCAACCGGGACAGCTTGAACACTGAAGCTTTCTTT. It yields the protein CASNRDSLNTEAFF.

The chain combines TRBV20-1 with TRBJ2-7; TRBD2 matches 9 bases. CDR1 and CDR2 (germline): DFQATT, SNEGSKA (reference sequence). CDR3 size: 14 residues. V lost 1 base, J lost 5 bases, and 6 bases stayed unmatched. The chain's CDR3 is CSARGLAGRDEQYF. In DNA, the CDR3 is TGCAGTGCTAGAGGGCTAGCGGGGAGGGACGAGCAGTACTTC.

This clonotype was found once. The chain combines TRBV2 with TRBJ2-7, with a weak D call TRBD2 (6 bases). The CDR3 spans 14 residues. Trimming cost V 6 bases and J 2 bases, with 14 bases left between them. Germline assignment: CDR1 SNHLY and CDR2 FYNNEI. The CDR3 reads CASRYGGEAYEQYF. The DNA of the CDR3 is TGTGCCAGCAGGTATGGAGGGGAAGCCTACGAGCAGTACTTC. The whole variable domain, filled in from reference TRBV2 and TRBJ2-7, reads EPEVTQTPSHQVTQMGQEVILRCVPISNHLYFYWYRQILGQKVEFLVSFYNNEISEKSEIFDDQFSVERPDGSNFTLKIRSTKLEDSAMYFCASRYGGEAYEQYFGPGTRLTVT.

This clonotype occurred many times. The genes are TRBV18 and TRBJ2-7; maybe TRBD1 (5 bases). V was shortened by 3 bases and J by 7 bases, with 13 bases between the two germline ends. The CDR3 spans 13 residues. The germline V gene encodes CDR1 KGHSH and CDR2 LQKENI. The CDR3 DNA follows: TGTGCCAGCTCACCTTCGGACACCCGAGAGCAGTACTTC. This gives the protein CASSPSDTREQYF.

The chain is built from TRBV11-1 and TRBJ2-7; no clear D. Between the trimmed V and J ends, which lost 2 bases and 5 bases, there was a span of 13 bases. This CDR3 contains 14 residues. Looked up from germline, CDR1 is SGHAT and CDR2 is FQDESV (reference sequence). The CDR3 loop reads CASSLMGPSDEQYF. The CDR3 region has the DNA TGTGCCAGCAGCTTAATGGGTCCCAGTGACGAGCAGTACTTC.

The sample holds many counts of this clonotype. The chain combines TRBV20-1 with TRBJ1-6; TRBD1 matches 9 bases. This CDR3 spans 15 amino acids. With V trimmed by 0 bases and J by 7 bases, 4 bases remained unmatched. Germline loops: CDR1 DFQATT, CDR2 SNEGSKA (reference sequence). The CDR3 nucleotides are TGCAGTGCTAGAGATCGGACAGGGGCCAATTCACCCCTCCACTTT. Its protein is CSARDRTGANSPLHF.

The chain employs TRBV2 and TRBJ1-1, with D perhaps matching TRBD1 (5 bases). V dropped 1 base and J dropped 8 bases, with 8 bases sitting between them. CDR1 is SNHLY and CDR2 is FYNNEI in the germline V gene. The CDR3 loop spans 12 amino acids. CDR3 in amino acids: CASSEGSGEAFF. The CDR3 nucleotides read TGTGCCAGCAGTGAAGGGTCAGGGGAAGCTTTCTTT.